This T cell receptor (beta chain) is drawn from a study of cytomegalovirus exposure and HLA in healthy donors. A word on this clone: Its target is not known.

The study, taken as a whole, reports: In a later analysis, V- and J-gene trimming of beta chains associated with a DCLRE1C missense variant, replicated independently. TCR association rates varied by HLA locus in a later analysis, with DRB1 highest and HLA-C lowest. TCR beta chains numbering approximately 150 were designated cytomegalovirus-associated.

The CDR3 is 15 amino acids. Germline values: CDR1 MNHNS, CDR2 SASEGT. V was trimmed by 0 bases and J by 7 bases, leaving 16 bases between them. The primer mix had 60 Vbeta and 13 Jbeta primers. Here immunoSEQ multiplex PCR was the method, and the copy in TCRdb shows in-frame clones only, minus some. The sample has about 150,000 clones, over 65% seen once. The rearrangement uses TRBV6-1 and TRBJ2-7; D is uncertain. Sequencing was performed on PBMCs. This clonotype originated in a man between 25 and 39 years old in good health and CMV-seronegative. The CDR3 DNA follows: TGTGCCAGCAGTGAAGCGCTTCTGGTAGTTTGTGAGCAGTACTTC. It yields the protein CASSEALLVVCEQYF.